This TCR beta chain was sequenced for a study of blood T cells in healthy people across ages. Primed by a sample-barcoded 5' primer and a J-beta primer mix, a second PCR proceeded for 7 to 11 cycles. TCRdb re-analysed the 5' RACE reads in MiXCR, keeping a single row per CDR3 protein. The repertoire includes 500,000 to 550,000 distinct CDR3 sequences, nearly 25% of them detected once, and around 10% sits in the top ten. The CDR3 is made up of 14 amino acids. Germline loops: CDR1 LGHNT, CDR2 FRNRAP. Worth noting for this clonotype: Sequence at one end of the junction differs from germline and may be a read error.

These records were also assigned to another study, of T cells of mothers and their children.

This sequence joins TRBV12-5 and TRBJ2-5, with 8 bases matching TRBD2. This TCR was sampled from a boy aged 10-17 years in good health. Sample: blood. CDR3 sequence: CASGPGGPEETQYF. The CDR3 coding sequence is TGTGCCAGTGGTCCGGGGGGGCCGGAGGAGACCCAGTACTTC.